This T cell receptor beta chain came from a study of blood T cell repertoires in COVID-19. The overall study: The United States, Italy and Spain were the sources of the acute and convalescent COVID-19 samples. T cells, B-cell-depleted T cells, or PBMCs supplied cDNA or gDNA.

The CDR3 totals 14 residues. CDR1 and CDR2 from the germline V gene are SEHNR and FQNEAQ (reference sequence). V shed 6 bases and J 0 bases; nucleotides not matched to a gene: 5. Clones were sequenced by immunoSEQ multiplex PCR, and TCRdb holds only the in-frame ones, with some missing. The sample has some 16,000 clones, 89% seen once. The receptor comes from a man older than 75 with acute or convalescent COVID-19. The chain has TRBV7-9 and TRBJ2-7; 7 bases map to TRBD1. Sequencing was done on a sample of peripheral blood. The CDR3 region is CASRATGSSYEQYF. The CDR3 bases are TGTGCCAGCAGAGCGACAGGGAGCTCCTACGAGCAGTACTTC.